Reported below is one TCR beta chain. Antigen specificity is unknown. These data are taken from a study of shared clonotypes between healthy human individuals. Whole-study context: Those who served as donors were a couple of women and three men between the ages of 18 and 49. Donors had three CD4 naive, three CD4 memory, two CD8 naive and one CD8 memory plate apiece.

Germline CDR1 reads GTSNPN; CDR2 reads SVGIG (reference sequence). The CDR3 runs 15 residues. Trimming cost V 4 bases and J 0 bases; bases outside gene matches: 8. Points from the study as a whole: It was expected that sequencing depth would affect clonotype sharing among donors. Relative to memory subsets, naive subsets generally showed larger estimated richness.

Generated by immunoSEQ multiplex PCR, the TCRdb table keeps only in-frame clones and is missing some. Of some 2.4 million clones in the sample, 80% to 95% were seen once. The receptor was derived from a man aged 18 to 30 in good health. Some clones in this sample may be carry-over from other donors' samples. Sequencing was carried out using naive CD4+ T cells from PBMCs. The subset: CD45RA+ positively selected. This chain connects TRBV30 to TRBJ1-1; TRBD1 matches 7 bases. CDR3 sequence: CAWTLLTGMNTEAFF. Here the CDR3 DNA reads TGTGCCTGGACGTTGCTGACAGGGATGAACACTGAAGCTTTCTTT.